The source of this T cell receptor (beta chain) is a study of cytomegalovirus exposure and HLA in healthy donors. Study as a whole: Membership in the Caucasian-associated ancestry cluster was found for 75% to 85% of almost 400 genotyped donors.

The CDR3 loop spans 15 amino acids. Germline assignment: CDR1 LGHNA and CDR2 YSLEER. Deletions cut 1 base from V and 4 bases from J, with 12 bases between. Researchers ran the PCR with 60 Vbeta and 13 Jbeta primers. Data came from immunoSEQ multiplex PCR; TCRdb stores just in-frame clones and leaves some out. The sample holds about 140,000 clones, around 75% seen once. Points on this clone: What it binds is not known.

Overall study findings and caveats: 87-base-pair reads could not separate some V segments, including TRBV6-2 and TRBV6-3. The study flagged 150 to 200 TCR beta chains as cytomegalovirus-associated.

The sample was PBMCs. The sequence was obtained from a man aged 35 to 55 in good health and CMV-seronegative. The chain has TRBV4-3 and TRBJ2-3, with D possibly matching TRBD1 (7 bases). This chain's CDR3 is CASSQGRGLADTQYF. CDR3 sequence (DNA): TGCGCCAGCAGCCAAGGGAGGGGGCTAGCAGATACGCAGTATTTT.